The 31 T cell receptor beta chains reported below all come from one sample, sequenced in a study of OX40 agonist ivuxolimab in advanced cancers. TCRdb's copy holds only in-frame clones and misses some; the assay was immunoSEQ multiplex PCR. The sample consists of around 77,000 clones, 75% to 95% of them appearing once. The sequencing used CD4+ or CD8+ T cells sorted from blood, collected in a trial of the OX40 agonist ivuxolimab. These receptors were taken from an adult with an advanced solid tumor such as melanoma, head and neck, liver or kidney cancer.

The chain joins TRBV13 to TRBJ2-7, with 8 bases that match TRBD1. Germline loops: CDR1 PRHDT, CDR2 FYEKMQ (reference sequence). The CDR3 runs 14 residues. With V trimmed by 4 bases and J by 5 bases, 7 bases remained unmatched. CDR3 nucleotide sequence: TGTGCCAGCAGCTCCCGGACAGGGACCAACGAGCAGTACTTC. This encodes CASSSRTGTNEQYF.

This chain's CDR3 is CASSALGSEETQYF. DNA for the CDR3: TGTGCCAGCAGCGCCCTGGGGTCCGAAGAGACCCAGTACTTC. The chain joins TRBV6-5 to TRBJ2-5, with D hard to call. The length of the CDR3 is 14 residues. The V end lost 6 bases, the J end lost 3 bases, and 14 bases lay between the germline ends. Germline V CDR1 and CDR2: MNHEY, SVGAGI.

The gene calls are TRBV27 and TRBJ2-3, with D possibly TRBD1 on 5 matching bases. The CDR3 runs to 15 residues. Germline V gene data show CDR1 as MNHEY and CDR2 as SMNVEV (reference sequence). V dropped 5 bases and J dropped 2 bases, with 14 bases sitting between them. The CDR3 is CASSRQRDYTDTQYF. DNA for the CDR3: TGTGCCAGCAGTCGACAGCGAGATTACACAGATACGCAGTATTTT.

The V call is TRBV27, the J call TRBJ2-1, with 10 bases matching TRBD1. The CDR3 runs to 17 residues. The ends lost 4 bases at V and 7 bases at J; junction bases unmatched: 13. Germline values: CDR1 MNHEY, CDR2 SMNVEV (reference sequence). CDR3 nucleotides: TGTGCCAGCAGTTCCGGACAGGGGGGAAGTCTAGCGAATGAGCAGTTCTTC. It is translated as CASSSGQGGSLANEQFF.

The CDR3 DNA follows: TGTGCCAGTAGTATGGGGTGGGGGGGCAATCAGCCCCAGCATTTT. It specifies CASSMGWGGNQPQHF. This chain connects TRBV19 to TRBJ1-5; TRBD1 is a possible D gene (5 bases). V was trimmed by 3 bases and J by 2 bases, leaving 11 bases between them. Germline assignment: CDR1 LNHDA and CDR2 SQIVND (reference sequence). The CDR3 is 15 residues long.

The chain combines TRBV10-3 with TRBJ1-3; D gene ambiguous. There are 14 residues in the CDR3. Germline V gene data show CDR1 as ENHRY and CDR2 as SYGVKD. V was cut by 3 bases and J by 4 bases, with 10 bases left in between. The CDR3 nucleotides are TGTGCCATCAGTGACCCGGCGGGAGGAAACACCATATATTTT. As protein: CAISDPAGGNTIYF.

The chain joins TRBV30 to TRBJ1-6, with 10 bases lining up with TRBD1. From germline, CDR1 is GTSNPN and CDR2 SVGIG (reference sequence). The CDR3 extends over 13 amino acids. The trim removed 5 bases at V and 8 bases at J, leaving 3 bases unmatched. CDR3 DNA sequence: TGTGCCTGGTCCGGGACAGGGGATTCACCCCTCCACTTT. Amino acids: CAWSGTGDSPLHF.

CDR3 coding DNA: TGCAGCGTTTCGGACAGTAAAGCCTACGAGCAGTACTTC. Encoded protein: CSVSDSKAYEQYF. V is TRBV29-1 and J is TRBJ2-7; maybe TRBD1 (6 bases). CDR3 length: 13 residues. The V gene's germline CDR1 is SQVTM and CDR2 ANQGSEA. V was shortened by 5 bases and J by 2 bases, with 13 bases between the two germline ends.

V gene TRBV6-1 combines with J gene TRBJ2-7; TRBD2 matches 7 bases. CDR1 is MNHNS, CDR2 SASEGT, per germline. This CDR3 is 15 amino acids long. Unmatched junction bases numbered 5, after V lost 3 bases and J lost 0 bases. CDR3 residues: CASSDRAGSSYEQYF. The DNA for the CDR3 is TGTGCCAGCAGTGACCGAGCGGGAAGCTCCTACGAGCAGTACTTC.

The genes are TRBV7-9 and TRBJ2-7; D perhaps matches TRBD2 (5 bases). V dropped 1 base and J dropped 5 bases, with 18 bases sitting between them. This CDR3 has 16 amino acids. Germline values: CDR1 SEHNR, CDR2 FQNEAQ (reference sequence). CDR3 coding DNA: TGTGCCAGCAGCTTAGGGCTTGGGAGATCGGAAGACGAGCAGTACTTC. Protein product: CASSLGLGRSEDEQYF.

The J gene is TRBJ1-1, the V gene TRBV7-2; 10 nucleotides agree with TRBD1. Per germline, CDR1 SGHTA and CDR2 FQGNSA. Trimming cost V 1 base and J 5 bases; bases outside gene matches: 4. This CDR3 spans 15 amino acids. CDR3 amino acids: CASSLGQGALTEAFF. CDR3 DNA sequence: TGTGCCAGCAGCTTAGGACAGGGGGCGCTTACTGAAGCTTTCTTT.

This clone is a singleton in its sample. This chain connects TRBV6-5 to TRBJ2-5; no firm D call. The CDR3 sequence is 11 residues long. The ends were cut back, 6 bases at V and 4 bases at J, with 6 bases in the middle. CDR1 MNHEY and CDR2 SVGAGI come from the germline V gene. The CDR3 DNA reads TGTGCCAGCAGGGTATTAGAGACCCAGTACTTC. Protein product: CASRVLETQYF.

The chain is built from TRBV11-2 and TRBJ1-2; maybe TRBD1 (5 bases). Germline loops: CDR1 SGHAT, CDR2 FQNNGV. The ends were cut back, 8 bases at V and 0 bases at J, with 16 bases in the middle. The CDR3 consists of 15 residues. The chain's CDR3 is CASAPTTAANYGYTF. The CDR3, as DNA: TGTGCCAGCGCCCCTACGACAGCAGCTAACTATGGCTACACCTTC.

The CDR3 DNA reads TGCGCCAGCAGCCAACTTGACCCTAGTGGGCCTACAATAGAGCAGTTCTTC. Its protein is CASSQLDPSGPTIEQFF. The V call is TRBV4-1, the J call TRBJ2-1; D uncertain. Looked up from germline, CDR1 is MGHRA and CDR2 is YSYEKL. Trimming took off 2 bases at V and 10 bases at J, with 24 bases between the two ends. The CDR3 is 17 residues long.

The chain couples TRBV18 to TRBJ1-2, with D possibly matching TRBD1 (5 bases). Germline-derived CDR1 and CDR2 are KGHSH and LQKENI. This CDR3 region has 17 residues. Trimming stripped 6 bases from V and 2 bases from J, with 22 bases between. CDR3 sequence (DNA): TGTGCCAGCTCGCCGACGTCAGGGAGAACCAACAACTATGGCTACACCTTC. It codes for CASSPTSGRTNNYGYTF.

The rearrangement joins TRBV5-4 to TRBJ2-5; a possible D gene is TRBD2 (6 bases). TRBJ2-7 matches the DNA end more closely, so the J call is doubtful. In germline, CDR1 is SGHNT, CDR2 YYREEE (reference sequence). This CDR3 is 14 amino acids long. CDR3 in amino acids: CASSDGTWDDEQYF. The CDR3 bases are TGTGCCAGCAGCGATGGGACTTGGGACGACGAGCAGTACTTC.

The V and J genes are TRBV7-9 and TRBJ1-4; D remains unclear. Per germline, CDR1 SEHNR and CDR2 FQNEAQ (reference sequence). The CDR3 runs to 14 residues. Between the trimmed V and J ends, which lost 5 bases and 6 bases, there was a span of 13 bases. The chain's CDR3 is CASSPPPPYEKLFF. CDR3 bases: TGTGCCAGCAGCCCCCCCCCTCCGTATGAAAAACTGTTTTTT.

In this sample, this clone turned up many times. The chain joins TRBV4-2 to TRBJ1-6; D gene unclear. Germline V gene sequence: CDR1 LGHNA, CDR2 YNFKEQ. CDR3 length equals 16 residues. Between the trimmed V and J ends, which lost 3 bases and 7 bases, there was a span of 16 bases. The CDR3 DNA reads as TGTGCCAGCAGCCATCGGGAGATGGGAGAAAATTCACCCCTCCACTTT. This codes for CASSHREMGENSPLHF.

The chain links TRBV10-3 to TRBJ1-1; D may be TRBD1 (6 bases). The CDR3 length is 17 residues. V was pared by 5 bases and J by 0 bases, with 19 bases between. CDR1 is ENHRY and CDR2 is SYGVKD in the germline V gene. For the CDR3, the DNA is TGTGCCATCAGTCCCGGCCGGGCAGGGGTGCTGAACACTGAAGCTTTCTTT. Translation gives CAISPGRAGVLNTEAFF.

This clone has a single count. The V and J genes are TRBV10-3 and TRBJ1-1; tentative D call: TRBD1 (6 bases). Germline CDR1 reads ENHRY; CDR2 reads SYGVKD. The CDR3 is 18 residues long. V dropped 0 bases and J dropped 0 bases, with 17 bases sitting between them. The CDR3 coding sequence is TGTGCCATCAGTGAGTCCCGGATTGAAGGGGGTTTGAACACTGAAGCTTTCTTT. Its translation is CAISESRIEGGLNTEAFF.

V and J are TRBV11-2 and TRBJ2-7; D assignment may be TRBD1 or TRBD2 (5 bases each). Trimming took off 5 bases at V and 2 bases at J, with 10 bases between the two ends. The CDR3 has 13 amino acids. Germline V gene lookup returns CDR1 SGHAT and CDR2 FQNNGV. CDR3 nucleotide sequence: TGTGCCAGCAGCATGGGACCTGCCTACGAGCAGTACTTC. It codes for CASSMGPAYEQYF.

This rearrangement joins TRBV30 to TRBJ2-1; possible D gene TRBD2, 6 bases. There are 19 residues in the CDR3. Germline assignment: CDR1 GTSNPN and CDR2 SVGIG (reference sequence). Trimming removed 1 base at V and 4 bases at J, with 26 bases between. CDR3 residues: CAWSAPLSVRLGTYNEQFF. CDR3 DNA: TGTGCCTGGAGTGCCCCTTTGAGTGTTCGTTTGGGGACTTACAATGAGCAGTTCTTC. The complete variable domain, with remaining parts taken from reference TRBV30 and TRBJ2-1, reads SQTIHQWPATLVQPVGSPLSLECTVEGTSNPNLYWYRQAAGRGLQLLFYSVGIGQISSEVPQNLSASRPQDRQFILSSKKLLLSDSGFYLCAWSAPLSVRLGTYNEQFFGPGTRLTVL.

Note on this clone: A read error may produce the germline difference seen at one junction end. V usage is TRBV6-5 and J usage is TRBJ2-5, with D possibly matching TRBD1 (5 bases). The germline CDR1 and CDR2 sequences are MNHEY and SVGAGI. The CDR3 totals 14 residues. CDR3 coding DNA: TGTGCCAGCAGTTACGGGGCGACCCAAGGGACCCAGTACTTC. Its translation is CASSYGATQGTQYF.

J is TRBJ2-7 and V is TRBV27; TRBD2 aligns across 11 bases. The CDR3 loop spans 14 amino acids. Trimming removed 5 bases from V and 3 bases from J; junction bases left unmatched: 3. CDR1 and CDR2 (germline): MNHEY, SMNVEV (reference sequence). As DNA, the CDR3 is TGTGCCAGCAGTGGAACTAGCGGGGGCTACGAGCAGTACTTC. Translating it yields CASSGTSGGYEQYF.

This clone was detected once. This chain links TRBV27 with TRBJ2-7; unclear D gene. The V end was cut by 3 bases, the J end by 2 bases, with 17 bases between. There are 16 residues in the CDR3. In germline, CDR1 is MNHEY, CDR2 SMNVEV (reference sequence). The CDR3, as DNA: TGTGCCAGCAGTTTCGCGACTCCGCCGCCACCCTACGAGCAGTACTTC. It encodes CASSFATPPPPYEQYF.

The chain joins TRBV29-1 to TRBJ2-1; 9 bases fit TRBD1. Germline V gene sequence: CDR1 SQVTM, CDR2 ANQGSEA. The CDR3 spans 16 residues. Trimming cost V 3 bases and J 2 bases; bases outside gene matches: 8. The CDR3 region is CSVEPVRTGAYNEQFF. DNA for the CDR3: TGCAGCGTTGAGCCAGTCCGGACAGGGGCCTACAATGAGCAGTTCTTC.

The chain uses TRBV6-6 and TRBJ1-2; D is perhaps TRBD1 (5 bases). The V and J ends lost 9 bases and 9 bases respectively, with 20 bases between them. CDR3 size: 13 residues. The germline V gene encodes CDR1 MNHNY and CDR2 SVGAGI (reference sequence). CDR3 in amino acids: CASLPGEYSSYTF. In nucleotides, the CDR3 is TGTGCCAGTCTCCCGGGGGAATATTCTAGCTACACCTTC.

The chain employs TRBV7-9 and TRBJ1-5; D perhaps matches TRBD1 (5 bases). The CDR3 extends over 17 amino acids. The V gene's germline CDR1 is SEHNR and CDR2 FQNEAQ (reference sequence). V was clipped by 5 bases and J by 7 bases, with 24 bases between them. CDR3 DNA: TGTGCCAGCAGCGACGGAGGGGCTCCACATCAAGAACAGCCCCAGCATTTT. Protein: CASSDGGAPHQEQPQHF.

This chain uses TRBV6-6 with TRBJ2-3, with 8 bases identical to TRBD2. The V gene end was trimmed by 6 bases and the J gene end by 2 bases; junction bases not matched to a gene: 7. CDR1 MNHNY and CDR2 SVGAGI come from the germline V gene (reference sequence). The CDR3 has 15 residues. This chain's CDR3 is CASSSTSADTDTQYF. DNA of the CDR3: TGTGCCAGCAGCTCGACTAGCGCAGACACAGATACGCAGTATTTT.

The genes are TRBV9 and TRBJ2-7; the D gene is possibly TRBD2 (5 bases). Deletions cut 0 bases from V and 6 bases from J, with 16 bases between. This CDR3 contains 15 residues. The germline V gene has CDR1 SGDLS and CDR2 YYNGEE. This CDR3 is CASSVEEADLPEQYF. The CDR3 bases are TGTGCCAGCAGCGTAGAGGAGGCGGACCTTCCCGAGCAGTACTTC.

CDR3 nucleotides: TGTGCCAGCAGCGTAGGGGCCTACAATGAGCAGTTCTTC. This codes for CASSVGAYNEQFF. The chain joins TRBV9 to TRBJ2-1; D gene ambiguous. V was clipped by 0 bases and J by 2 bases, with 3 bases between them. This CDR3 comprises 13 residues. CDR1 and CDR2 (germline): SGDLS, YYNGEE.